Listed here are 21 T cell receptor beta chains from one sample, sequenced in a study of identical twins. TCRdb fed the 5' RACE reads into MiXCR, producing one record per CDR3 protein. The top ten clones hold 8% to 10% of a sample with around 220,000 distinct CDR3 sequences, approximately 10% of them seen once. Sequencing was done on a sample of memory T cells sorted from blood. Receptor source: a man between 50 and 59 years old in good health.

The V and J genes are TRBV5-1 and TRBJ2-3, with 9 bases fitting TRBD2. After removal of 4 bases from V and 2 bases from J, the junction contained 11 bases not matched to a gene. The length of the CDR3 is 17 residues. Looked up from germline, CDR1 is SGHRS and CDR2 is YFSETQ. The CDR3 nucleotides are TGCGCCAGCAGCCTACCTTTAGCGGGGGCCTTCACAGATACGCAGTATTTT. Translating it yields CASSLPLAGAFTDTQYF.

This clonotype was detected a few times. The genes are TRBV9 and TRBJ1-2, with 12 bases identical to TRBD1. CDR3 length: 16 residues. CDR1 and CDR2 (germline): SGDLS, YYNGEE. V lost 2 bases and J lost 4; bases outside the gene matches: 6. DNA for the CDR3: TGTGCCAGCAGCGTTACGGGACAGGGGGCGTTCTATGGCTACACCTTC. Amino acid sequence: CASSVTGQGAFYGYTF.

This clonotype came up a few times. This chain uses TRBV20-1 with TRBJ2-7, with D possibly being TRBD1 (5 bases). Trimming pared 4 bases from V and 0 bases from J, leaving 10 bases between. Germline V gene lookup returns CDR1 DFQATT and CDR2 SNEGSKA (reference sequence). This CDR3 has 13 amino acids. The CDR3 loop reads CSAMLGASYEQYF. In nucleotides, the CDR3 is TGCAGTGCTATGCTTGGGGCCTCCTACGAGCAGTACTTC.

This clonotype appeared many times. V is TRBV2 and J is TRBJ2-3; 15 bases line up with TRBD2. This CDR3 has 16 amino acids. The J segment lost 6 bases and the V segment lost 9 bases, leaving 10 bases of the junction unmatched. Germline V gives CDR1 SNHLY, CDR2 FYNNEI. The CDR3 sequence is CARTRTSGGVVDTQYF. Here the CDR3 DNA reads TGTGCCAGGACCCGGACTAGCGGGGGGGTGGTGGATACGCAGTATTTT.

Many counts were recorded for this clonotype. The chain carries TRBV12-3 or TRBV12-4 and TRBJ2-2; the match to TRBD1 covers 8 bases. The CDR3 length is 15 residues. After removal of 2 bases from V and 4 bases from J, the junction contained 3 bases not matched to a gene. Written as DNA, the CDR3 is TGTGCCAGCAGTTTATACAGGGGGGTCACCGGGGAGCTGTTTTTT. Residues: CASSLYRGVTGELFF.

This clonotype was seen a handful of times. The V call is TRBV6-4, the J call TRBJ2-2; possibly TRBD2 for D (6 bases). The germline CDR1 and CDR2 sequences are MRHNA and SNTAGT. The CDR3 contains 13 residues. The V end was cut by 3 bases, the J end by 8 bases, with 10 bases between. The CDR3 DNA reads as TGTGCCAGCAGTGAATCGGGGGAAGGGGAGCTGTTTTTT. This translates into CASSESGEGELFF.

This clonotype was recorded at least ten times. The chain employs TRBV28 and TRBJ2-1; 10 bases map to TRBD2. Germline V gives CDR1 MDHEN, CDR2 SYDVKM. The CDR3 sequence is 16 residues long. The ends lost 4 bases at V and 2 bases at J; junction bases unmatched: 5. This chain's CDR3 is CASSSLSGGAYNEQFF. The CDR3 DNA follows: TGTGCCAGCAGTTCTCTAAGCGGGGGGGCCTACAATGAGCAGTTCTTC.

This clonotype was counted many times. The V and J genes are TRBV20-1 and TRBJ2-3; possible D gene TRBD2, 5 bases. The CDR3 loop spans 13 amino acids. Germline V gene data show CDR1 as DFQATT and CDR2 as SNEGSKA (reference sequence). The V and J ends lost 6 bases and 8 bases respectively, with 18 bases between them. In nucleotides, the CDR3 is TGCAGTGCCCACGGCGGGCTAGCTCGTACGCAGTATTTT. Encoded protein: CSAHGGLARTQYF.

This clonotype came up many times. CDR3 in amino acids: CASSVGPAAGQETQYF. In nucleotides, the CDR3 is TGTGCCAGCAGCGTAGGGCCAGCGGCGGGACAAGAGACCCAGTACTTC. The chain is built from TRBV9 and TRBJ2-5; tentatively, D is TRBD2 (6 bases). V was trimmed by 0 bases and J by 2 bases, leaving 14 bases between them. Germline lookup yields CDR1 SGDLS and CDR2 YYNGEE. CDR3 length: 16 residues. The full variable domain, in which reference TRBV9 and TRBJ2-5 provide the parts outside the CDR3, is DSGVTQTPKHLITATGQRVTLRCSPRSGDLSVYWYQQSLDQGLQFLIQYYNGEERAKGNILERFSAQQFPDLHSELNLSSLELGDSALYFCASSVGPAAGQETQYFGPGTRLLVL.

This sequence joins TRBV20-1 and TRBJ2-5; D gene uncertain. Trimming shortened V by 6 bases and J by 3 bases, and 20 bases separated the two germline ends. Germline V gene data show CDR1 as DFQATT and CDR2 as SNEGSKA (reference sequence). The CDR3 runs 15 residues. CDR3 in DNA: TGCAGTGCCGACCCCCACCTAATGGCTGAAGAGACCCAGTACTTC. Translation: CSADPHLMAEETQYF.

The chain combines TRBV7-9 with TRBJ2-7; D is uncertain. CDR3 length: 11 amino acids. Germline CDR1 is SEHNR and CDR2 is FQNEAQ (reference sequence). Trimming took 8 bases from V and 2 from J, leaving 7 bases between them. The CDR3 loop reads CASQGTYEQYF. CDR3 nucleotide sequence: TGTGCCAGCCAAGGGACCTACGAGCAGTACTTC. Variable domain in full (rest from reference TRBV7-9 and TRBJ2-7): DTGVSQNPRHKITKRGQNVTFRCDPISEHNRLYWYRQTLGQGPEFLTYFQNEAQLEKSRLLSDRFSAERPKGSFSTLEIQRTEQGDSAMYLCASQGTYEQYFGPGTRLTVT.

This clonotype has only a few counts. The chain joins TRBV28 to TRBJ2-2, with D uncertain. The CDR3 has 14 amino acids. V lost 10 bases and J 2 bases, leaving 14 bases between the germline ends. CDR1 and CDR2 (germline): MDHEN, SYDVKM. CDR3: CATQSLGNTGELFF. The DNA for the CDR3 is TGTGCCACCCAAAGTTTGGGCAACACCGGGGAGCTGTTTTTT.

The genes are TRBV5-1 and TRBJ1-1; 7 bases align to TRBD1. Germline V lookup: CDR1 SGHRS, CDR2 YFSETQ. With V trimmed by 3 bases and J by 2 bases, 7 bases remained unmatched. The CDR3 loop spans 15 amino acids. The CDR3 DNA reads as TGCGCCAGCAGCTGGATAGGGACAGACAACACTGAAGCTTTCTTT. It is translated as CASSWIGTDNTEAFF.

This chain joins TRBV27 and TRBJ2-3, with D tentatively TRBD1 or TRBD2 (5 bases each). Trimming took 4 bases from V and 4 from J, leaving 27 bases between them. This CDR3 has 19 amino acids. CDR1 is MNHEY, CDR2 SMNVEV, per germline (reference sequence). CDR3 in DNA: TGTGCCAGCAGTTCCTCACGACGATTATCTGGGGCGGGCCCAGATACGCAGTATTTT. Its translation is CASSSSRRLSGAGPDTQYF.

The chain joins TRBV7-9 to TRBJ2-1; the D is unclear. V was clipped by 2 bases and J by 6 bases, with 5 bases between them. CDR1 is SEHNR and CDR2 is FQNEAQ in the germline V gene (reference sequence). This CDR3 is built from 12 residues. The CDR3 loop reads CASSLSGNEQFF. As DNA, the CDR3 is TGTGCCAGCAGCTTAAGTGGCAATGAGCAGTTCTTC.

In this sample, this clonotype turned up a few times. This chain connects TRBV13 to TRBJ2-4, with unresolved D. This CDR3 has 14 residues. Trimming shortened V by 5 bases and J by 0 bases, and 8 bases separated the two germline ends. Germline CDR1 and CDR2: PRHDT and FYEKMQ (reference sequence). The CDR3 is CASSPNLAKNIQYF. CDR3 nucleotides: TGTGCCAGCAGCCCGAATTTAGCCAAAAACATTCAGTACTTC.

The chain joins TRBV6-5 to TRBJ2-7; D is unresolved. The germline CDR1 and CDR2 sequences are MNHEY and SVGAGI. CDR3 length: 18 residues. V was cut by 0 bases and J by 0 bases, with 18 bases left in between. The CDR3 region is CASSYSNPQPTTSYEQYF. CDR3 DNA: TGTGCCAGCAGTTACTCGAACCCACAGCCAACTACCTCCTACGAGCAGTACTTC.

This clonotype appeared many times. This chain links TRBV4-2 with TRBJ2-7; a possible D gene is TRBD2 (5 bases). V lost 6 bases and J lost 0, with 15 bases in between. The CDR3 consists of 15 residues. CDR1 and CDR2 from the germline V gene are LGHNA and YNFKEQ. CDR3 DNA sequence: TGTGCCAGCAGGCCCGAGGGTACAGTCTCCTACGAGCAGTACTTC. Translated, it gives CASRPEGTVSYEQYF.

CDR3 sequence: CSARVWNEQFF. In DNA form, the CDR3 reads TGCAGTGCTAGGGTGTGGAATGAGCAGTTCTTC. This chain joins TRBV20-1 and TRBJ2-1; D is unclear. Trimming removed 3 bases from V and 7 bases from J, with 7 bases in between. Looked up from germline, CDR1 is DFQATT and CDR2 is SNEGSKA (reference sequence). This CDR3 contains 11 residues.

This clonotype was picked up many times. V usage is TRBV4-1 and J usage is TRBJ2-5; 10 positions match TRBD2. Looked up from germline, CDR1 is MGHRA and CDR2 is YSYEKL. V shed 1 base and J 2 bases; nucleotides not matched to a gene: 4. The CDR3 runs 16 residues. CDR3: CASSQGPSGGQETQYF. In DNA, the CDR3 is TGCGCCAGCAGCCAAGGCCCTAGCGGGGGACAAGAGACCCAGTACTTC.

This clonotype was seen a few times. The rearrangement joins TRBV6-2 or TRBV6-3 to TRBJ1-6; TRBD1 agrees at 8 bases. V was pared by 5 bases and J by 10 bases, with 10 bases of the junction left unmatched. The CDR3 totals 15 residues. Germline values: CDR1 MNHEY, CDR2 SVGEGT. The CDR3 DNA reads TGTGCCAGCAGTCAACGGACAGGGTTCGGATCACCCCTCCACTTT. Translation gives CASSQRTGFGSPLHF.